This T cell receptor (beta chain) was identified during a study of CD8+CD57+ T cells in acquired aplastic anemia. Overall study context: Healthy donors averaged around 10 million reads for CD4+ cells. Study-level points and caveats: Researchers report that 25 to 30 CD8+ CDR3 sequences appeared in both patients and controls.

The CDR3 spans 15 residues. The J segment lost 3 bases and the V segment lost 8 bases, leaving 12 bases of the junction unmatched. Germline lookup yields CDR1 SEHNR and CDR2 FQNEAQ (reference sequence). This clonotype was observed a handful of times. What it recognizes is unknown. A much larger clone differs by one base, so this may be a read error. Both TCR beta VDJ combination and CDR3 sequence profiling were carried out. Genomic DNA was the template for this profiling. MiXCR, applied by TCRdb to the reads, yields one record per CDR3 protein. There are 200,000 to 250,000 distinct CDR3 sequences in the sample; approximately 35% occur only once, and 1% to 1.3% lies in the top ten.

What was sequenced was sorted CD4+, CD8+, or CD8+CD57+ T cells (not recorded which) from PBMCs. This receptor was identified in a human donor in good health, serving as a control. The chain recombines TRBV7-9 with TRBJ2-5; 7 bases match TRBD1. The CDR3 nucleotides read TGTGCCAGCCGCCGTACCACAGGGGTTGAAGAGACCCAGTACTTC. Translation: CASRRTTGVEETQYF.